This TCR beta chain appears in the sequencing data of a study of identical twins. Notes on the study in general: When twins shared out-of-frame alpha sequences, those sequences had excess low generation probability.

Unique molecular identifiers were in the cDNA, with template-switch universal primer binding. TCRdb called the 5' RACE reads again in MiXCR, with one record for every CDR3 protein. In the table there are about 530,000 distinct CDR3 sequences, around 15% of which are singletons. In its sample, this clonotype was seen a few times. The target antigen is unknown. The CDR3 sequence is 14 residues long. Trimming removed 0 bases from V and 7 bases from J, with 13 bases in between. These data are also associated with another study on yellow fever vaccine responses in identical twins.

The sample consisted of CD4+ T cells sorted from blood. The V call is TRBV12-3 or TRBV12-4, the J call TRBJ2-7; tentatively, D is TRBD2 (6 bases). The TCR was taken from a woman under 30 in good health. The CDR3 DNA reads TGTGCCAGCAGTTTAGCGCTAATGGCGGGGGAGCAGTACTTC. Amino acids: CASSLALMAGEQYF.